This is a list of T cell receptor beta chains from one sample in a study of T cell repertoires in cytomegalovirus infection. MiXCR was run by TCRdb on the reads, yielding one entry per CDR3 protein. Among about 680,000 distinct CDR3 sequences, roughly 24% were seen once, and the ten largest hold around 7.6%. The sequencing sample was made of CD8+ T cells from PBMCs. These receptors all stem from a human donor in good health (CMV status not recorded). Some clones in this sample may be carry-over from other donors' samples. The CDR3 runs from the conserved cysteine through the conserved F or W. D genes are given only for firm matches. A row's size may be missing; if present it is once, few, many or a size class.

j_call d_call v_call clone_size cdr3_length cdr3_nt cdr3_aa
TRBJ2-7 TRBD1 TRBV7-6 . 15 TGTGCCAGCAGCTCTGGGACAGGGAACAACTACGAGCAGTACTTC CASSSGTGNNYEQYF
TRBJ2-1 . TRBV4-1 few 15 TGCGCCAGCAGCCAAGTTCACTCAGACGGGCATGAGCAGTTCTTC CASSQVHSDGHEQFF
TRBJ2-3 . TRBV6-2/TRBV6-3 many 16 TGTGCCAGCAGTACGGGTCCGCGGGACGTCACAGATACGCAGTATTTT CASSTGPRDVTDTQYF
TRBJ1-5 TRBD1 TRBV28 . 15 TGTGCCAGCAGCCCGGGACAGCTCCTCAATCAGCCCCAGCATTTT CASSPGQLLNQPQHF
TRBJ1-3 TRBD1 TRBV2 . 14 TGTGCCAGCACCGACAGGACAGGGGTGGTCCCCATATATTTT CASTDRTGVVPIYF
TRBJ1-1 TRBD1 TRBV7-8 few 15 TGTGCCAGCAGCTTTCTCTGGACAGGGGACACTGAAGCTTTCTTT CASSFLWTGDTEAFF
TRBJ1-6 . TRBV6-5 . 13 TGTGCCAGCAGTTACTCGAACCCACCGGCCCTCCACTTT CASSYSNPPALHF
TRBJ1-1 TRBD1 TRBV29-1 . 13 TGCAGCGTAGCGGACAGGGGGAACACTGAAGCTTTCTTT CSVADRGNTEAFF
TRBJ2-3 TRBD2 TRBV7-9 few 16 TGTGCCAGCGGATCCGGAGCGGGGGACGGGGCAGATACGCAGTATTTT CASGSGAGDGADTQYF
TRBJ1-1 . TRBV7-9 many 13 TGTGCCAGCAGCGCAAAAAGCGTTCCAAGAGCTTTCTTT CASSAKSVPRAFF
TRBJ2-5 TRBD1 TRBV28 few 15 TGTGCCAGCAGTTTTCTACAGGGGATACAAGAGACCCAGTACTTC CASSFLQGIQETQYF
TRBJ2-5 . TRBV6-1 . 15 TGTGCCAGCAAGCTCCCAGGGTTGCCGCAAGAGACCCAGTACTTC CASKLPGLPQETQYF
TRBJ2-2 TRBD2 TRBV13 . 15 TGTGTCAGCAGCCAATCGGGACTAGTTGCCGAGGAGCTGTTTTTT CVSSQSGLVAEELFF
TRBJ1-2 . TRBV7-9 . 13 TGTGCCAGCAGCTTAGCCGAGTACTATGGCTACACCTTC CASSLAEYYGYTF
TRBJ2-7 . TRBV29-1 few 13 TGCAGCGTTGAAATGGGGGACCTCTACGAGCAGTACTTC CSVEMGDLYEQYF
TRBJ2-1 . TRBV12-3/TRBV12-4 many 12 TGTGCCAGCAGTCCCTCCCCCGTTGAGCAGTTCTTC CASSPSPVEQFF
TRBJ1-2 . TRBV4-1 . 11 TGCGCCAGCAGCCAAGATAAAGGCTACACCTTC CASSQDKGYTF
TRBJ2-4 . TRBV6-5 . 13 TGTGCCAGCAGTTACTCGCGGGTGAACATTCAGTACTTC CASSYSRVNIQYF
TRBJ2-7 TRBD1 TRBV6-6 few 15 TGTGCCAGCAGTTATCGGGACAGCTCCTCGGGTGAGCAGTACTTC CASSYRDSSSGEQYF
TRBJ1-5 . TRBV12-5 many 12 TGTGCTAGTGGTTTACACAGTAGGCCCCAGCATTTT CASGLHSRPQHF
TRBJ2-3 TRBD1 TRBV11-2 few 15 TGTGCCAGCAGCTGGGGACAGGGTCTCGCAGATACGCAGTATTTT CASSWGQGLADTQYF
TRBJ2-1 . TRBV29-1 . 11 TGCAGCGTTCCTAGGGGATTAGAGCAGTTCTTC CSVPRGLEQFF